The following is a T cell receptor beta chain sequence with its context. This sample was taken from a study of blood T cell repertoires in COVID-19. Germline CDR1 GTSNPN, CDR2 SVGIG (reference sequence). The CDR3 length is 14 residues. V shed 7 bases, J shed 7 bases, and the junction held 11 bases outside the gene matches. Assay used: immunoSEQ multiplex PCR; TCRdb lists only in-frame clones, some missing. Of more than 200,000 clones in the sample, about 85% were seen once. The sequence was obtained from a woman older than 75 with COVID-19, enrolled during active disease. Sequencing was carried out using peripheral blood. This chain connects TRBV30 to TRBJ1-1; 11 bases are shared with TRBD1. CDR3 loop: CALTRDRGFDEAFF. The CDR3 region has the DNA TGTGCCTTGACCCGGGACAGGGGGTTTGATGAAGCTTTCTTT.